This T cell receptor (beta chain) was observed in a study of T cell changes during pregnancy in multiple sclerosis. Assay used: immunoSEQ multiplex PCR; TCRdb lists only in-frame clones, some missing. Of 100,000 or so clones in the sample, around 90% are singletons; the top ten hold 3.1%. Looked up from germline, CDR1 is LNHDA and CDR2 is SQIVND (reference sequence). V shed 5 bases and J 2 bases; nucleotides not matched to a gene: 11. This CDR3 has 17 amino acids. This chain uses TRBV19 with TRBJ2-2, with 7 bases that match TRBD1. This material consisted of peripheral blood, taken in the second trimester of pregnancy. This TCR derives from a female donor with multiple sclerosis, enrolled in a pregnancy study. In DNA form, the CDR3 reads TGTGCCAGTAGTTGGACAGGACCCCTTAGCAACACCGGGGAGCTGTTTTTT. Its protein is CASSWTGPLSNTGELFF.